Listed here is a single TCR beta chain. The antigen remains unidentified. This sample is drawn from a study of long-term antiretroviral therapy in people with HIV. Overall study results and limits: The range of CDR3 lengths in HIV repertoires proved narrower than that found in controls. Diversity went up after ART and still fell short of transplant donor controls.

The run of the v3.0 immunoSEQ assay was at survey level. Measured with immunoSEQ multiplex PCR; TCRdb has only the in-frame clones, and not every one. Among 20,000 to 30,000 clones listed, 79% were seen once. V was pared by 3 bases and J by 3 bases, with 0 bases between. The CDR3 covers 11 residues. CDR1 is SNHLY and CDR2 is FYNNEI in the germline V gene. This TCR came from a woman in her 40s with HIV. The sequencing used unsorted PBMCs, collected 1.2 years after starting antiretroviral therapy. The chain couples TRBV2 to TRBJ2-1; D is unresolved. CDR3 sequence reads: CASSDYNEQFF. CDR3 sequence (DNA): TGTGCCAGCAGTGACTACAATGAGCAGTTCTTC.